This T cell receptor beta chain was identified in a study of beta chain features in type 1 diabetes. Across the study: The patients were much like the healthy donors in age, gender and cell yields. General study points: TCRB CDR3s were moderately but significantly shorter in Type 1 diabetes patients in all four CD4+ subsets. Naive, central memory and Treg TCRB repertoires seemed to resemble each other more closely in patients than they did in healthy donors.

The CDR3 has 15 residues. With V trimmed by 1 base and J by 6 bases, 3 bases remained unmatched. Germline V gives CDR1 SGHNT, CDR2 YYREEE (reference sequence). For this clone: Its specificity is unknown.

Isolated RNA was reverse transcribed in full, so expressed TCRB transcripts were sequenced. Repertoires were generated with immunoSEQ multiplex PCR, while TCRdb's copy carries only in-frame clones and drops some. The sample contains more than 550,000 clones, around 15% of which appear only once. One heparinised draw, averaging about 0.11 L, was taken per donor. A CD45RO/CCR7/CD25/CD127/CD95/CD27 panel sorted naive, central memory, regulatory and stem cell-like memory CD4+ cells. This receptor was obtained from a man aged 18 to 29 with type 1 diabetes. The J gene is TRBJ2-7, the V gene TRBV5-4; 14 positions match TRBD2. The sample was naive CD4+ T cells from blood. CDR3 loop: CASSLMGLAGAEQYF. Written as DNA, the CDR3 is TGTGCCAGCAGCTTGATGGGACTAGCGGGAGCCGAGCAGTACTTC.